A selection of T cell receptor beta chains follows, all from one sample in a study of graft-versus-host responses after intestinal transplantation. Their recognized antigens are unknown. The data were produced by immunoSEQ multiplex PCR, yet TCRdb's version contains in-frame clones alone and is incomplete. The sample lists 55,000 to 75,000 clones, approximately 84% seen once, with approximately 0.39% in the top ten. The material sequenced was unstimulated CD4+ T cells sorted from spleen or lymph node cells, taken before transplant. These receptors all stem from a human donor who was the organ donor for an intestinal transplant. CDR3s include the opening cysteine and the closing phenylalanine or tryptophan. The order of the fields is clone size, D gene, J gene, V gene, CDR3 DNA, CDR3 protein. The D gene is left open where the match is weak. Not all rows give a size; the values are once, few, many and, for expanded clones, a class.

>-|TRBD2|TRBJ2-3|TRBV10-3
TGTGCCATCAGTGGCACTAGCGAGCGGGGGAGACTCTCCACAGATACGCAGTATTTT
CAISGTSERGRLSTDTQYF
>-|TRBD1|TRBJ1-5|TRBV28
TGTGCCAGCACAAGGACCCGGGACAGGGAGGATCAGCCCCAGCATTTT
CASTRTRDREDQPQHF
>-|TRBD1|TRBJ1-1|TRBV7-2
TGTGCCAGCAGCTTAAAGTTAGGTCAGGGGGATAACACTGAAGCTTTCTTT
CASSLKLGQGDNTEAFF
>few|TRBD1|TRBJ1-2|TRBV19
TGTGCCAGTAGTATACGCGGACAGGGGTACGGCTACACCTTC
CASSIRGQGYGYTF
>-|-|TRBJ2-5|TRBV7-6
TGTGCCAGCAGCCTATTCCGCCAACTGGGAGGTAGGCTCCGAGAGACCCAGTACTTC
CASSLFRQLGGRLRETQYF
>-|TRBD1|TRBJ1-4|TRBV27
TGTGCCAGCAGTCGGGACAGTGCGGGTTGGAGTGAAAAACTGTTTTTT
CASSRDSAGWSEKLFF
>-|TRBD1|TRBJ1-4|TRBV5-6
TGTGCCAGCAGCCGGACAGGGCCTGGTGAAAAACTGTTTTTT
CASSRTGPGEKLFF
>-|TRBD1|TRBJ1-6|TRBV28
TGTGCCAGCAGTTTATCAGGGGGCTATAATTCACCCCTCCACTTT
CASSLSGGYNSPLHF
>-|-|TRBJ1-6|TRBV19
TGTGCCAGTAGCACCGTCCGGTATAATTCACCCCTCCACTTT
CASSTVRYNSPLHF
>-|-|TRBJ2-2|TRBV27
TGTGCCAGCAGCAAACCAGGGGGAGGCACCGGGGAGCTGTTTTTT
CASSKPGGGTGELFF
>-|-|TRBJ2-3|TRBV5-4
TGTGCCAGCAGCACCGCGGGGCCCGCTAGCACAGATACGCAGTATTTT
CASSTAGPASTDTQYF
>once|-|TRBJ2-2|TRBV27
TGTGCCACAGCCTATCAGCAGGCCACCGGGGAGCTGTTTTTT
CATAYQQATGELFF
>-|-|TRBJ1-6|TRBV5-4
TGTGCCAGCAGCTTGGTTGAGGGTTCACCCCTCCACTTT
CASSLVEGSPLHF
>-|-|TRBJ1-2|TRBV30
TGTGCCTGGATTAAGGCGGCGCGGAACTATGGCTACACCTTC
CAWIKAARNYGYTF
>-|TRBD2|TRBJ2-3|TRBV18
TGTGCCAGCTCACCCCCCTCCGGACTAGCGGGGGTCACAGATACGCAGTATTTT
CASSPPSGLAGVTDTQYF
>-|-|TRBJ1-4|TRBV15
TGTGCCACCAGCAGAGATCCGGGGGGCGGTGAAAAACTGTTTTTT
CATSRDPGGGEKLFF
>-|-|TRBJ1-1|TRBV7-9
TGTGCCAGCAGCTTACAACTCACTGAAGCTTTCTTT
CASSLQLTEAFF
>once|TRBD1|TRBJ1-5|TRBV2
TGTGCCAGCAGAACCAGGGGGTTTAGCAATCAGCCCCAGCATTTT
CASRTRGFSNQPQHF
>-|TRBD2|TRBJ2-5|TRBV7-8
TGTGCCAGCAGCTTAGTATTTGGGAGCGGGGGCAGGGAGACCCAGTACTTC
CASSLVFGSGGRETQYF
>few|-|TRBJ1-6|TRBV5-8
TGTGCCAGCAGACAGGGCTCCTATAATTCACCCCTCCACTTT
CASRQGSYNSPLHF
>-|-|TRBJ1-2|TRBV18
TGTGCCAGCTCTGGCGCGGGCGGAAGGGGGAGGGGGGGCTACACCTTC
CASSGAGGRGRGGYTF
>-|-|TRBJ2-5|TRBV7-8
TGTGCCAGCAGCTTTGACCGGGGGGCCCAGACCCAGTACTTC
CASSFDRGAQTQYF
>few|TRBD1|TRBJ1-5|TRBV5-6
TGTGCCAGCAGCCCCGCGACAGGGGGGGCCAATCAGCCCCAGCATTTT
CASSPATGGANQPQHF
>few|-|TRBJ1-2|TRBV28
TGTGCCAGCAGTTTAGGGGACTCAAAGAGCTACACCTTC
CASSLGDSKSYTF
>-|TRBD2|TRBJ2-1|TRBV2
TGTGCCAGCAGTGCATTAGCGGGGGGAGGGGTCAATGAGCAGTTCTTC
CASSALAGGGVNEQFF
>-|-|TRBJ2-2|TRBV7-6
TGTGCCAGCAGCCACCGGAGGGTCACCGCGAACACCGGGGAGCTGTTTTTT
CASSHRRVTANTGELFF
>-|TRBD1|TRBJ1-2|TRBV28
TGTGCCAGCAGTTTAAATGGGCGGGACAGCTACGGCTACACCTTC
CASSLNGRDSYGYTF
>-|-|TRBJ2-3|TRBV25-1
TGTGCCAGCACGGGCACAGATACGCAGTATTTT
CASTGTDTQYF
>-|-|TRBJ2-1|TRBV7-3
TGTGCCAGCAGCTCGGGACTCTCTCTGGCGGTGTCCTACAATGAGCAGTTCTTC
CASSSGLSLAVSYNEQFF
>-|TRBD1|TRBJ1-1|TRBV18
TGTGCCAGCTCACCACCAAACGGACAGGGGACTGAAGCTTTCTTT
CASSPPNGQGTEAFF
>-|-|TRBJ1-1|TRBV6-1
TGTGCCAGCAAGGTACTTGAGGTTAACACTGAAGCTTTCTTT
CASKVLEVNTEAFF
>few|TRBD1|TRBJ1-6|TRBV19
TGTGCCAGCCAACCTAGGGGGCGAAGTGATAATTCACCCCTCCACTTT
CASQPRGRSDNSPLHF
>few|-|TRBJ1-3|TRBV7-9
TGTGCCAGCAGCTTACTACAGGCTGGAAACACCATATATTTT
CASSLLQAGNTIYF
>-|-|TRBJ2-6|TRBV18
TGTGCCAGCTCACTCTCCGGGGCCAACGTCCTGACTTTC
CASSLSGANVLTF
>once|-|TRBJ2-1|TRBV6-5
TGTGCCAGCAGGACCGCGGGCTCCTACAATGAGCAGTTCTTC
CASRTAGSYNEQFF
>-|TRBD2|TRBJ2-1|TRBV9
TGTGCCAGCAGCGTAGGTCTGGCGGGGGGGCCCCCTGAGCAGTTCTTC
CASSVGLAGGPPEQFF
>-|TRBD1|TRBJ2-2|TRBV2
TGTGCCAGCAGGGACAGGGTGGCCACCGGGGAGCTGTTTTTT
CASRDRVATGELFF
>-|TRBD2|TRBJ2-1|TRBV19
TGTGCCACTAGATCCGGTGGAGGGACTAGAGAGTACAATGAGCAGTTCTTC
CATRSGGGTREYNEQFF
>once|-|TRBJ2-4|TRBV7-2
TGTGCCAGCAGCTTAGGGGGGGTTGCCAAAAACATTCAGTACTTC
CASSLGGVAKNIQYF
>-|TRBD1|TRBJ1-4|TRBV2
TGTGCCAGCCTCCGGGACAGGGGTACTAATGAAAAACTGTTTTTT
CASLRDRGTNEKLFF
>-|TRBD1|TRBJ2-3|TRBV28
TGTGCCAGCAGTTTAGCACCCCGAAGGGGGCGGGATACGCAGTATTTT
CASSLAPRRGRDTQYF
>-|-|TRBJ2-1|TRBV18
TGTGCCAGCTCACCAGGTACAGACAACTACAATGAGCAGTTCTTC
CASSPGTDNYNEQFF
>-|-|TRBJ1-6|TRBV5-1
TGCGCCAGCAGCTTCTCCGGGGGGAATTCACCCCTCCACTTT
CASSFSGGNSPLHF
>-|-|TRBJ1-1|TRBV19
TGTGCCAGTAGTATTAGACAGCTGCACACTGAAGCTTTCTTT
CASSIRQLHTEAFF
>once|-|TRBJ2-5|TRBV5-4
TGTGCCAGCACCCTGAAGCCTGATCGGGAGACCCAGTACTTC
CASTLKPDRETQYF
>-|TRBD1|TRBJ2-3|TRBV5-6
TGTGCCAGCAGCATTTCGACAGGGGGCACAGATACGCAGTATTTT
CASSISTGGTDTQYF
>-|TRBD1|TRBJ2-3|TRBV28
TGTGCCAGCAACAGGGGGCGGACCCCCGGCACAGATACGCAGTATTTT
CASNRGRTPGTDTQYF
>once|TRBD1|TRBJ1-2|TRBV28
TGTGCCAGCAGTTACGGCGACAGGGAAGGAGGTGGCTACACCTTC
CASSYGDREGGGYTF